This T cell receptor (beta chain) was observed in a study of early T cells in non-severe SARS-CoV-2 infection. Across the study: Sequencing of unsorted whole blood was done on bulk RNA, leaving chains unpaired.

As concerns this clonotype: Its antigen remains unidentified.

The protocol attached unique molecular identifiers to individual cDNA molecules. TCRdb recomputed calls from the 5' RACE reads with MiXCR, one row per CDR3 protein. This table holds about 33,000 distinct CDR3 sequences, approximately 5.3% found once. Study-wide results and limits: CD4 and private specificities were missed by VDJdb matching, which favored anti-spike CD8 responses.

This CDR3 is built from 14 residues. With 4 bases clipped from V and 3 bases from J, the junction kept 3 bases outside the gene matches. Germline V gives CDR1 GTSNPN, CDR2 SVGIG (reference sequence). This clonotype was obtained from an adult who was a healthcare worker with PCR-confirmed SARS-CoV-2 infection or an uninfected control (not recorded which). The sample comprised whole blood. The chain couples TRBV30 to TRBJ2-1, with 10 bases matching TRBD2. CDR3 sequence (DNA): TGTGCCTGGACTAGCGGGGGATACTACAATGAGCAGTTCTTC. Protein sequence: CAWTSGGYYNEQFF.